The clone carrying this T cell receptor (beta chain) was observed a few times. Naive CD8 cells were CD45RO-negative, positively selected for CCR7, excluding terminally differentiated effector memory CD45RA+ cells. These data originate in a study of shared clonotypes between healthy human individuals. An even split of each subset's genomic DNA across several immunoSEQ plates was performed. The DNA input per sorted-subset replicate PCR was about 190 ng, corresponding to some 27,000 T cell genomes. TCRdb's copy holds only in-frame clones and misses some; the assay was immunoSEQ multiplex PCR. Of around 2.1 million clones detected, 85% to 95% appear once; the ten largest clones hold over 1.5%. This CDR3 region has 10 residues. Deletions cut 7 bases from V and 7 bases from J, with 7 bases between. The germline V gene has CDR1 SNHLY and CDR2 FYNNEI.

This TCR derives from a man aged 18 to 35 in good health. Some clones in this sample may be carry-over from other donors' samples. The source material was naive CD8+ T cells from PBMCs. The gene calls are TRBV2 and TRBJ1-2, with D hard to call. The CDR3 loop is CASINSGYTF. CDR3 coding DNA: TGTGCCAGCATCAATAGTGGCTACACCTTC. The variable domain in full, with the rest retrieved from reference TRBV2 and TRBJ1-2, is EPEVTQTPSHQVTQMGQEVILRCVPISNHLYFYWYRQILGQKVEFLVSFYNNEISEKSEIFDDQFSVERPDGSNFTLKIRSTKLEDSAMYFCASINSGYTFGSGTRLTVV.